The 20 T cell receptor beta chains in this list originate from one sample, sequenced in a study of blood T cell repertoires in COVID-19. Here immunoSEQ multiplex PCR was the method, and the copy in TCRdb shows in-frame clones only, minus some. The sample contains 200,000 to 250,000 clones, over 75% of which appear only once. The sample consisted of peripheral blood. Receptors were obtained from a human donor in a cohort sampled during active COVID-19.

The genes are TRBV6-4 and TRBJ2-3; D unresolved. This CDR3 is 14 amino acids long. V lost 6 bases, J lost 4 bases, and 14 bases lay in between. Germline lookup yields CDR1 MRHNA and CDR2 SNTAGT. CDR3 protein: CASSPEARADTQYF. The CDR3 DNA follows: TGTGCCAGCAGCCCTGAGGCCCGAGCAGATACGCAGTATTTT.

This sequence joins TRBV23-1 and TRBJ1-1; TRBD1 might be the D (6 bases). TRBV23-1 is assigned to the ORF class and has an uncertain function. The CDR3 spans 14 residues. With 6 bases removed from V and 1 base from J, the gap between germline ends came to 12 bases. CDR3 coding DNA: TGCGCCAGCAGCCCCGGACAGCGGAACACTGAAGCTTTCTTT. Encoded protein: CASSPGQRNTEAFF.

CDR3 DNA sequence: TGCGCCAGCAGCGAAAGCTCAGATACGCAGTATTTT. Translated: CASSESSDTQYF. The V gene is TRBV5-1, the J gene TRBJ2-3; D remains ambiguous. The CDR3 runs to 12 residues. V was shortened by 4 bases and J by 4 bases, with 7 bases between the two germline ends. Looked up from germline, CDR1 is SGHRS and CDR2 is YFSETQ.

The CDR3 protein is CASSYRLAGTYEQYF. CDR3 in DNA: TGTGCCAGCAGTTATAGACTAGCGGGAACCTACGAGCAGTACTTC. V usage is TRBV27 and J usage is TRBJ2-7, with 11 bases lining up with TRBD2. CDR3 length equals 15 residues. V lost 4 bases and J lost 2; bases outside the gene matches: 4. Germline CDR1 reads MNHEY; CDR2 reads SMNVEV (reference sequence).

This clone was seen only a few times. V usage is TRBV18 and J usage is TRBJ2-7, with D maybe TRBD2 (5 bases). Germline V CDR1 and CDR2: KGHSH, LQKENI. The V end was cut by 2 bases, the J end by 3 bases, with 11 bases between. The CDR3 loop spans 14 amino acids. CDR3 region: CASSPGSPLYEQYF. The CDR3 DNA sequence: TGTGCCAGCTCACCAGGGAGTCCTCTCTACGAGCAGTACTTC.

The chain joins TRBV21-1 to TRBJ2-7; the D call TRBD1 from the table was never checked on the DNA. TRBV21-1 is classified as a pseudogene. There are 16 residues in the CDR3. The CDR3 sequence is CASSTPGQGLVNEQYF. The CDR3 region has the DNA TGTGCCAGCAGCACCCCGGGACAGGGACTGGTCAACGAGCAGTACTTC.

The chain carries TRBV11-2 and TRBJ2-3; TRBD2 might be the D (6 bases). Germline CDR1 reads SGHAT; CDR2 reads FQNNGV. The CDR3 loop spans 14 amino acids. V lost 5 bases and J lost 2, with 11 bases in between. The DNA of the CDR3 is TGTGCCAGCAGCGAGGAGGGATTCACAGATACGCAGTATTTT. This translates into CASSEEGFTDTQYF.

V and J are TRBV7-3 and TRBJ1-1; 8 nucleotides align to TRBD1. J gave up 2 bases and V 4 bases, and 0 bases lay outside the gene matches. The CDR3 extends over 13 amino acids. In germline, CDR1 is SGHTA, CDR2 FQGTGA. The chain's CDR3 is CASSSGGNTEAFF. The CDR3 nucleotides are TGTGCCAGCAGCTCAGGGGGCAACACTGAAGCTTTCTTT.

This chain links TRBV2 with TRBJ2-7; the D is unclear. CDR3 length: 11 residues. From germline, CDR1 is SNHLY and CDR2 FYNNEI. Trimming removed 7 bases from V and 4 bases from J, with 8 bases in between. Written as DNA, the CDR3 is TGTGCCAGCACCTCCCGTTACGAGCAGTACTTC. Amino acid sequence: CASTSRYEQYF. The variable domain in full, with the rest retrieved from reference TRBV2 and TRBJ2-7, is EPEVTQTPSHQVTQMGQEVILRCVPISNHLYFYWYRQILGQKVEFLVSFYNNEISEKSEIFDDQFSVERPDGSNFTLKIRSTKLEDSAMYFCASTSRYEQYFGPGTRLTVT.

The CDR3 region has the DNA TGTGCCTGGAGTCCCCCCTGGCGGGGCCCCGCCGATACGCAGTATTTT. This translates into CAWSPPWRGPADTQYF. The V gene is TRBV30, the J gene TRBJ2-3; TRBD2 is a possible D gene (6 bases). Germline assignment: CDR1 GTSNPN and CDR2 SVGIG (reference sequence). The CDR3 totals 16 residues. V lost 2 bases to trimming and J lost 6 bases, with 21 bases between them.

The V gene is TRBV19, the J gene TRBJ2-1; 7 nucleotides agree with TRBD2. With V trimmed by 5 bases and J by 12 bases, 7 bases remained unmatched. This CDR3 contains 12 residues. In germline, CDR1 is LNHDA, CDR2 SQIVND (reference sequence). The CDR3: CASSSSGVLQFF. The CDR3 DNA reads TGTGCCAGTAGTTCAAGCGGGGTCTTGCAGTTCTTC.

J is TRBJ1-1 and V is TRBV7-2; perhaps TRBD1 as D (5 bases). The V gene lost 4 bases and the J gene lost 0 bases, with 9 bases spanning the gap. This CDR3 comprises 14 residues. Germline V gene data show CDR1 as SGHTA and CDR2 as FQGNSA. CDR3 bases: TGTGCCAGCAGCTCCTGGGGGGTGAACACTGAAGCTTTCTTT. It specifies CASSSWGVNTEAFF.

V and J are TRBV28 and TRBJ2-7; D is ambiguous. Germline lookup yields CDR1 MDHEN and CDR2 SYDVKM. Trimming removed 6 bases from V and 1 base from J, with 19 bases in between. The length of the CDR3 is 16 residues. DNA of the CDR3: TGTGCCAGCAGGGGCCTGAGCCTCGCGTGGTCCTACGAGCAGTACTTC. This codes for CASRGLSLAWSYEQYF.

This chain connects TRBV5-1 to TRBJ2-1; TRBD2 agrees at 8 bases. With V trimmed by 4 bases and J by 2 bases, 5 bases remained unmatched. CDR1 is SGHRS, CDR2 YFSETQ, per germline. The CDR3 sequence is 15 residues long. The CDR3 DNA reads TGCGCCAGCAGCCTTAGCGGGACGGCCTACAATGAGCAGTTCTTC. It encodes CASSLSGTAYNEQFF.

The rearrangement uses TRBV10-3 and TRBJ2-7; 7 positions match TRBD1. There are 15 residues in the CDR3. Germline trimming cut 10 bases from V and 3 bases from J; bases unmatched to any gene: 15. CDR1 is ENHRY, CDR2 SYGVKD, per germline. The CDR3 spells CATLETGLVDYEQYF. The CDR3 bases are TGTGCCACTCTAGAGACAGGGTTGGTTGACTACGAGCAGTACTTC.

The V and J genes are TRBV3-1 (or the pseudogene TRBV3-2) and TRBJ1-4, with 9 positions matching TRBD1. The CDR3 is 14 residues long. J was trimmed by 8 bases and V by 4 bases; bases with no gene match: 5. The germline V gene encodes CDR1 LGHDT and CDR2 YNNKEL (reference sequence). This CDR3 reads CASSPRQGGEKLFF. The CDR3, as DNA: TGTGCCAGCAGCCCCAGACAGGGGGGGGAAAAACTGTTTTTT.

This chain joins TRBV15 and TRBJ2-5, with 8 bases lining up with TRBD2. This CDR3 spans 13 amino acids. V shed 3 bases, J shed 5 bases, and the junction held 2 bases outside the gene matches. The germline V gene has CDR1 LNHNV and CDR2 YYDKDF (reference sequence). The CDR3 is CATSSGREETQYF. The CDR3 coding sequence is TGTGCCACCAGCAGCGGGAGGGAGGAGACCCAGTACTTC.

The V and J genes are TRBV28 and TRBJ1-5, with 10 bases fitting TRBD1. Germline CDR1 reads MDHEN; CDR2 reads SYDVKM. The CDR3 spans 15 residues. The trim removed 4 bases at V and 5 bases at J, leaving 5 bases unmatched. The CDR3 protein is CASSSTGGPYQPQHF. The CDR3, as DNA: TGTGCCAGCAGTTCGACAGGGGGCCCGTATCAGCCCCAGCATTTT.

This chain connects TRBV19 to TRBJ1-3; D possibly corresponds to TRBD1 (5 bases). The germline V gene encodes CDR1 LNHDA and CDR2 SQIVND (reference sequence). Trimming cost V 1 base and J 9 bases, with 19 bases left between them. The CDR3 runs to 16 residues. The CDR3 loop is CASSIARTTSRGTIYF. As DNA, the CDR3 is TGTGCCAGTAGTATAGCTAGGACAACCTCTCGTGGCACCATATATTTT.

This chain links TRBV5-1 with TRBJ1-4, with TRBD1 identical over 10 bases. The CDR3 has 15 amino acids. Germline loops: CDR1 SGHRS, CDR2 YFSETQ. The V gene end was trimmed by 3 bases and the J gene end by 7 bases; junction bases not matched to a gene: 6. The CDR3 is CASSSSGTGVEKLFF. CDR3 in DNA: TGCGCCAGCAGCTCATCCGGGACAGGGGTTGAAAAACTGTTTTTT.